A single T cell receptor (beta chain) is shown here with its context. The antigen is unknown. The sample comes from a study of shared clonotypes between healthy human individuals. CDR3 length equals 15 residues. The V and J ends lost 3 bases and 7 bases respectively, with 15 bases between them. The germline CDR1 and CDR2 sequences are MDHEN and SYDVKM. Those who donated, Caucasian adults without exception, all lived in Nashville, Tennessee. Data came from immunoSEQ multiplex PCR; TCRdb stores just in-frame clones and leaves some out. The table records 1,400,000 or so clones, less than 99% of them present only once. Overall study findings and caveats: A few donors showed sharing of approximately 5% of naive CD4 clonotypes. Richness estimates generally favored naive over memory subsets.

V gene TRBV28 combines with J gene TRBJ2-2, with D perhaps TRBD1 (5 bases). The sequence was obtained from a man aged 25 to 40 in good health. What was sequenced was naive CD4+ T cells sorted from blood. Subset here: CD45RA+ positively selected. The CDR3 sequence is CASSLSGLSDGELFF. The CDR3 nucleotides read TGTGCCAGCAGTTTGTCAGGGCTATCCGACGGGGAGCTGTTTTTT.